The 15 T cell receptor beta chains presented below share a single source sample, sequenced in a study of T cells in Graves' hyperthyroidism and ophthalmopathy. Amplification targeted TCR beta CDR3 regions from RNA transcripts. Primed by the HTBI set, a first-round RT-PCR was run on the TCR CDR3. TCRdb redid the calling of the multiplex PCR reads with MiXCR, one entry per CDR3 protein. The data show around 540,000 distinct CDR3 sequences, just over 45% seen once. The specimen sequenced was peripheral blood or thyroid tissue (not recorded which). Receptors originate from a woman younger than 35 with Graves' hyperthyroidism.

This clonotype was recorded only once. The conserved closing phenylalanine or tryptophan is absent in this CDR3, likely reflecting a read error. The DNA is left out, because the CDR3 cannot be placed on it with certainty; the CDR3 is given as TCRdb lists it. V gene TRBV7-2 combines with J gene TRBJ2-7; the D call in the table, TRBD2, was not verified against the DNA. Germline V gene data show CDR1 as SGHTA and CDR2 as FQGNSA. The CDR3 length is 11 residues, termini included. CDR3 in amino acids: CASSLRNRRTS.

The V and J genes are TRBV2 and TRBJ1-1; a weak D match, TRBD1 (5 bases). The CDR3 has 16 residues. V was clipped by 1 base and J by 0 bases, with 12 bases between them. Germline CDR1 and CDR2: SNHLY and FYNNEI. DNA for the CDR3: TGTGCCAGCAGTGAAGTGGACACACGATTGAACACTGAAGCTTTCTTT. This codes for CASSEVDTRLNTEAFF.

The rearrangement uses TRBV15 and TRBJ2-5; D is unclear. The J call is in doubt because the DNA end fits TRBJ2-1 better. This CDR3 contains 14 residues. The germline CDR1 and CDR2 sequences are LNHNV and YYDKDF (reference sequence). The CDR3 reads CATLQELGYNEQFF. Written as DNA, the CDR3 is TGTGCCACCCTACAAGAGCTCGGGTACAATGAGCAGTTCTTC.

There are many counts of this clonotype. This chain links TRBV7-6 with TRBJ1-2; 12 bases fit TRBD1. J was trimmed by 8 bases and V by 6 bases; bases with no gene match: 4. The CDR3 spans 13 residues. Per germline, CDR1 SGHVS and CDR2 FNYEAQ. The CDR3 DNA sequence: TGTGCCAGCAGGGGACAGGGGGCGCGAGGCTACACCTTC. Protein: CASRGQGARGYTF.

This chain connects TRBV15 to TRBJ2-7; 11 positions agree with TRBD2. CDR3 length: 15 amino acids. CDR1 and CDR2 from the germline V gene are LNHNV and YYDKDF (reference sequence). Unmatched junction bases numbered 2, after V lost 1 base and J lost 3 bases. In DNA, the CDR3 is TGTGCCACCAGCAGAGGGACTAGCGGGCTCTACGAGCAGTACTTC. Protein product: CATSRGTSGLYEQYF.

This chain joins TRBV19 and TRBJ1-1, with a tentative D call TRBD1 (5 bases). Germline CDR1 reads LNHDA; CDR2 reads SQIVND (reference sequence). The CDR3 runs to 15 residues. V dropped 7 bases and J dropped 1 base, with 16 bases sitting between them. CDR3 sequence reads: CASISGDITNTEAFF. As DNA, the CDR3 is TGTGCCAGTATTTCGGGGGATATAACGAACACTGAAGCTTTCTTT.

The CDR3 reads CSVEDRGKGKNEQYF. In DNA, the CDR3 is TGCAGCGTTGAAGACAGGGGGAAAGGGAAGAACGAGCAGTACTTC. The chain recombines TRBV29-1 with TRBJ2-7; 7 positions match TRBD1. The V gene end was trimmed by 0 bases and the J gene end by 5 bases; junction bases not matched to a gene: 10. This CDR3 has 15 residues. Germline assignment: CDR1 SQVTM and CDR2 ANQGSEA.

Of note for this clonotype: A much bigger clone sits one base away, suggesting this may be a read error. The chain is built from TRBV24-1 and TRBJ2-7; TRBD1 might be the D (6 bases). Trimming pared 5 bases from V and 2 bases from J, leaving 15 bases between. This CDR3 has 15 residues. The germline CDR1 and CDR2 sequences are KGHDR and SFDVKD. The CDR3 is CATSASQGPTYEQYF. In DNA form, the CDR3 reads TGTGCCACCAGTGCTTCACAGGGTCCTACCTACGAGCAGTACTTC.

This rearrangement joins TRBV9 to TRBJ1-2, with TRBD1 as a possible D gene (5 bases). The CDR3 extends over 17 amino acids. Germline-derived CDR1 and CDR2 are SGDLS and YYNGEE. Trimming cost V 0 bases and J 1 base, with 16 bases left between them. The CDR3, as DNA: TGTGCCAGCAGCGTAGAGAGGGGCGTCACCGATAACTATGGCTACACCTTC. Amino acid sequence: CASSVERGVTDNYGYTF.

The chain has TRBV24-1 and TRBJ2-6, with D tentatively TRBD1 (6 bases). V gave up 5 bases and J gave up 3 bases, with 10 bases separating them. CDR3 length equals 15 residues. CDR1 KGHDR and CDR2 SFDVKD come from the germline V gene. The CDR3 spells CATSGDNYGANVLTF. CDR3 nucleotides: TGTGCCACCAGTGGGGACAACTATGGGGCCAACGTCCTGACTTTC.

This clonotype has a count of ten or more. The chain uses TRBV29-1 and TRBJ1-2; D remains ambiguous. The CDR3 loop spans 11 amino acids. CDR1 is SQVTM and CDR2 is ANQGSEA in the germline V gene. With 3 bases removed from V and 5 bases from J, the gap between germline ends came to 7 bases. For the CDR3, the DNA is TGCAGCGTTGATAGTGGGTATGGCTACACCTTC. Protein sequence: CSVDSGYGYTF.

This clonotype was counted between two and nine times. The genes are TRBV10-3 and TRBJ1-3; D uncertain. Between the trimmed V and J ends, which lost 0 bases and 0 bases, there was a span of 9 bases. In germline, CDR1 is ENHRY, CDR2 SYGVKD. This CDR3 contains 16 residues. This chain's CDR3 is CAISESRTSSGNTIYF. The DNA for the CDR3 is TGTGCCATCAGTGAGTCCCGAACCTCCTCTGGAAACACCATATATTTT.

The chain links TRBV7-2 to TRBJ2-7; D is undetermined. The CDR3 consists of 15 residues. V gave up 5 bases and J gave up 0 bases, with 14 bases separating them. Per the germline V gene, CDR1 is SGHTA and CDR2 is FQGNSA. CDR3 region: CASSQEPASSYEQYF. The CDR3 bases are TGTGCCAGCAGCCAAGAACCGGCGAGCTCCTACGAGCAGTACTTC.

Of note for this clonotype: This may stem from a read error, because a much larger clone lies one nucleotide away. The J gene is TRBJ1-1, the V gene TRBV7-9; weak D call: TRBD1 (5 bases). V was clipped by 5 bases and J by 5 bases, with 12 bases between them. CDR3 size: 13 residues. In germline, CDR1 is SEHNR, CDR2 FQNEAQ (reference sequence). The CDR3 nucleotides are TGTGCCAGCAGCGTCCCACAGGCTACTGAAGCTTTCTTT. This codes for CASSVPQATEAFF.

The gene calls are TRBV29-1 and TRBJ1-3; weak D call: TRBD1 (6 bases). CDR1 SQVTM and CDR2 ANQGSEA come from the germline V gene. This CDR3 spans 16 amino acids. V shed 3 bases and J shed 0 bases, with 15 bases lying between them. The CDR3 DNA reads TGCAGCGTTGAGGAACTAAAGGGGGACTCTGGAAACACCATATATTTT. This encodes CSVEELKGDSGNTIYF.